The 3 T cell receptor beta chains in this list originate from one sample, sequenced in a study of blood T cell repertoires in COVID-19. Repertoires were generated with immunoSEQ multiplex PCR, while TCRdb's copy carries only in-frame clones and drops some. The data hold some 410,000 clones, with roughly 90% observed a single time. Sample: PBMCs or T cells enriched from blood (not recorded which). All receptors derive from a woman aged 25 to 39 with acute COVID-19.

The chain recombines TRBV12-5 with TRBJ1-6, with D possibly TRBD1 on 5 matching bases. Between the trimmed V and J ends, which lost 4 bases and 6 bases, there was a span of 16 bases. Germline V gene data show CDR1 as LGHNT and CDR2 as FRNRAP. The CDR3 is 16 amino acids. This CDR3 reads CASGSPGGSGNSPLHF. CDR3 DNA sequence: TGTGCTAGTGGTTCCCCTGGGGGGTCAGGTAATTCACCCCTCCACTTT.

The gene calls are TRBV2 and TRBJ2-1, with 7 bases lining up with TRBD2. The CDR3 totals 13 residues. Germline CDR1 reads SNHLY; CDR2 reads FYNNEI. V shed 4 bases, J shed 8 bases, and the junction held 5 bases outside the gene matches. The CDR3 loop reads CASSVDGGDEQFF. The CDR3 DNA follows: TGTGCCAGCAGTGTAGATGGGGGGGATGAGCAGTTCTTC.

This clone has a single count. The chain couples TRBV2 to TRBJ2-2; 9 nucleotides agree with TRBD2. Looked up from germline, CDR1 is SNHLY and CDR2 is FYNNEI. The V segment lost 8 bases and the J segment 6 bases; nucleotides outside the gene matches: 10. The CDR3 is 15 residues long. CDR3 in amino acids: CASGVIAGGPGELFF. CDR3 sequence (DNA): TGTGCCAGCGGAGTGATTGCGGGGGGGCCCGGGGAGCTGTTTTTT.